The 23 T cell receptor beta chains given below trace back to one sample, sequenced in a study of T cells in Graves' hyperthyroidism and ophthalmopathy. The investigators amplified TCR beta CDR3 regions from RNA transcripts. The TCR CDR3 first-round RT-PCR relied on the HTBI primer set. One entry per CDR3 protein, called by TCRdb with MiXCR from the multiplex PCR reads. The table lists around 600,000 distinct CDR3 sequences, roughly 15% of them singletons, with roughly 3.3% in the top ten. The specimen sequenced was blood. All receptors derive from a woman aged 40 to 55 with Graves' ophthalmopathy.

This clonotype occurred many times. The chain couples TRBV7-9 to TRBJ2-3, with 9 bases fitting TRBD2. The V gene's germline CDR1 is SEHNR and CDR2 FQNEAQ (reference sequence). V lost 6 bases, J lost 3 bases, and 7 bases stayed unmatched. CDR3 size: 15 residues. CDR3 bases: TGTGCCAGCAGGTGGGCGGGAGGGCCGACAGATACGCAGTATTTT. This gives the protein CASRWAGGPTDTQYF.

This clonotype was picked up a small number of times. The V call is TRBV6-1, the J call TRBJ1-2; a possible D gene is TRBD1 (6 bases). Germline CDR1 reads MNHNS; CDR2 reads SASEGT. The V gene lost 6 bases and the J gene lost 6 bases, with 14 bases spanning the gap. The CDR3 totals 13 residues. CDR3 in DNA: TGTGCCAGCAGCACGGGACAATGGGATGGCTACACCTTC. This encodes CASSTGQWDGYTF.

This chain joins TRBV7-9 and TRBJ1-6; D gene unclear. Germline loops: CDR1 SEHNR, CDR2 FQNEAQ (reference sequence). This CDR3 has 14 amino acids. Trimming left V 5 bases short and J 1 base short, with 6 bases between. The CDR3 bases are TGTGCCAGCAGCAGAGATTCCTATAATTCACCCCTCCACTTT. Translation gives CASSRDSYNSPLHF.

The genes are TRBV2 and TRBJ1-5; TRBD1 matches 10 bases. The CDR3 length is 17 residues. The V gene's germline CDR1 is SNHLY and CDR2 FYNNEI. The V and J ends lost 3 bases and 1 base, in that order; junction bases with no gene match: 6. CDR3 loop: CASSEGTGESSNQPQHF. In DNA form, the CDR3 reads TGTGCCAGCAGTGAGGGGACAGGGGAGAGCAGCAATCAGCCCCAGCATTTT.

This clonotype was counted many times. The chain couples TRBV28 to TRBJ1-1; 8 bases align to TRBD1. V dropped 3 bases and J dropped 0; count of bases not matched to a gene: 9. The germline gives CDR1 MDHEN, CDR2 SYDVKM. The CDR3 extends over 17 amino acids. CDR3 in DNA: TGTGCCAGCAGTTTTCGAGGGGGGACAGGACTGAACACTGAAGCTTTCTTT. Amino acids: CASSFRGGTGLNTEAFF. The entire variable domain, with the rest obtained from reference TRBV28 and TRBJ1-1, is as follows: DVKVTQSSRYLVKRTGEKVFLECVQDMDHENMFWYRQDPGLGLRLIYFSYDVKMKEKGDIPEGYSVSREKKERFSLILESASTNQTSMYLCASSFRGGTGLNTEAFFGQGTRLTVV.

This clonotype was seen a handful of times. The rearrangement joins TRBV7-3 to TRBJ1-6, with a tentative D call TRBD1 (5 bases). Germline values: CDR1 SGHTA, CDR2 FQGTGA. The CDR3 has 16 residues. V shed 0 bases and J shed 2 bases, with 8 bases lying between them. Written as DNA, the CDR3 is TGTGCCAGCAGCTTAACGGGGGACCCCTATAATTCACCCCTCCACTTT. This gives the protein CASSLTGDPYNSPLHF.

This clonotype was counted at least ten times. The V call is TRBV27, the J call TRBJ1-6, with 7 bases that match TRBD1. CDR3 length: 16 amino acids. CDR1 is MNHEY and CDR2 is SMNVEV in the germline V gene (reference sequence). The V segment lost 0 bases and the J segment 4 bases; nucleotides outside the gene matches: 3. In nucleotides, the CDR3 is TGTGCCAGCAGTTTATCGACGGGACAGTATAATTCACCCCTCCACTTT. Its protein is CASSLSTGQYNSPLHF.

A note on this clonotype: This may stem from a read error, because a much larger clone lies one nucleotide away. The V and J genes are TRBV6-1 and TRBJ2-1; no firm D call. The CDR3 sequence is 17 residues long. CDR1 and CDR2 from the germline V gene are MNHNS and SASEGT. This chain's CDR3 is CASSEDRTRSSYNGQFF. The CDR3 DNA sequence: TGTGCCAGCAGTGAAGACCGGACGAGAAGTTCTTACAATGGGCAGTTCTTC.

This clonotype was seen at least ten times. The V and J genes are TRBV7-8 and TRBJ2-7; possibly TRBD1 for D (5 bases). V lost 2 bases to trimming and J lost 2 bases, with 10 bases between them. This CDR3 spans 14 amino acids. Germline lookup yields CDR1 SGHVS and CDR2 FQNEAQ. This CDR3 reads CASSLSGLTYEQYF. CDR3 nucleotides: TGTGCCAGCAGCTTATCAGGGCTGACCTACGAGCAGTACTTC.

This clonotype showed up many times. This chain connects TRBV20-1 to TRBJ1-3; no clear D gene. This CDR3 spans 12 amino acids. Germline values: CDR1 DFQATT, CDR2 SNEGSKA (reference sequence). Trimming removed 5 bases at V and 1 base at J, with 6 bases between. CDR3 nucleotides: TGCAGTGCTGCGTTGTCTGGAAACACCATATATTTT. It codes for CSAALSGNTIYF.

This chain links TRBV28 with TRBJ2-7; D is perhaps TRBD1 (5 bases). Germline V gives CDR1 MDHEN, CDR2 SYDVKM. The germline V and J ends were trimmed by 7 bases and 2 bases, with 9 bases remaining between them. The CDR3 runs to 12 residues. This CDR3 reads CASNSGTYEQYF. For the CDR3, the DNA is TGTGCCAGCAACTCAGGGACCTACGAGCAGTACTTC. The full variable domain, rest sourced from reference TRBV28 and TRBJ2-7, is DVKVTQSSRYLVKRTGEKVFLECVQDMDHENMFWYRQDPGLGLRLIYFSYDVKMKEKGDIPEGYSVSREKKERFSLILESASTNQTSMYLCASNSGTYEQYFGPGTRLTVT.

This clonotype was observed many times. The rearrangement joins TRBV2 to TRBJ1-2; D is perhaps TRBD1 (6 bases). Trimming removed 4 bases at V and 8 bases at J, with 20 bases between. The germline V gene has CDR1 SNHLY and CDR2 FYNNEI. The CDR3 covers 15 residues. The CDR3 coding sequence is TGTGCCAGCAGTGGGGGGCGGGGGGCGCCCCGCGGCTACACCTTC. Its translation: CASSGGRGAPRGYTF.

This clonotype has ten or more counts. This chain links TRBV3-1 with TRBJ1-1; 8 bases line up with TRBD1. This CDR3 is built from 14 residues. The germline V gene has CDR1 LGHDT and CDR2 YNNKEL (reference sequence). V was clipped by 0 bases and J by 8 bases; unmatched bases: 5. CDR3 region: CASSQDAWDREAFF. The CDR3 DNA follows: TGTGCCAGCAGCCAAGATGCCTGGGACAGGGAAGCTTTCTTT.

In its sample, this clonotype was seen a few times. The J gene is TRBJ1-6, the V gene TRBV30; D is perhaps TRBD1 (5 bases). The CDR3 is 14 residues long. The germline V gene encodes CDR1 GTSNPN and CDR2 SVGIG (reference sequence). V lost 0 bases and J lost 5, with 8 bases in between. The CDR3 region is CAWSVGGNNSPLHF. CDR3 sequence (DNA): TGTGCCTGGAGTGTGGGGGGGAATAATTCACCCCTCCACTTT. Full variable domain (rest looked up from reference TRBV30 and TRBJ1-6): SQTIHQWPATLVQPVGSPLSLECTVEGTSNPNLYWYRQAAGRGLQLLFYSVGIGQISSEVPQNLSASRPQDRQFILSSKKLLLSDSGFYLCAWSVGGNNSPLHFGNGTRLTVT.

Many counts were recorded for this clonotype. The CDR3 DNA reads as TGCGCCAGCAGCTCAGTCCTACTAGCGGGAGGGCCGGTTGAGCAGTTCTTC. Residues: CASSSVLLAGGPVEQFF. The chain joins TRBV5-1 to TRBJ2-1; TRBD2 agrees at 13 bases. Germline V lookup: CDR1 SGHRS, CDR2 YFSETQ. The CDR3 runs 17 residues. Germline trimming cut 3 bases from V and 9 bases from J; bases unmatched to any gene: 12.

The chain is built from TRBV6-5 and TRBJ2-7, with TRBD2 matching over 10 bases. The CDR3 totals 17 residues. The ends lost 4 bases at V and 1 base at J; junction bases unmatched: 10. Germline V gene lookup returns CDR1 MNHEY and CDR2 SVGAGI. The CDR3: CASSSKTGLASSYEQYF. The DNA for the CDR3 is TGTGCCAGCAGTTCCAAAACGGGACTAGCGAGTTCCTACGAGCAGTACTTC.

This clonotype was seen at least ten times. The rearrangement joins TRBV6-2 or TRBV6-3 to TRBJ1-1; D not resolved. Looked up from germline, CDR1 is MNHEY and CDR2 is SVGEGT. The V gene lost 3 bases and the J gene lost 4 bases, with 15 bases spanning the gap. The CDR3 totals 15 residues. CDR3 sequence (DNA): TGTGCCAGCAGTTATGGAAGGATCGAAAGCACTGAAGCTTTCTTT. Its protein is CASSYGRIESTEAFF.

This clonotype occurred many times. The rearrangement joins TRBV20-1 to TRBJ2-1; D is possibly TRBD2 (7 bases). This CDR3 spans 16 amino acids. With 1 base removed from V and 6 bases from J, the gap between germline ends came to 19 bases. Germline V gene sequence: CDR1 DFQATT, CDR2 SNEGSKA (reference sequence). CDR3 region: CSARGGIGGAGNEQFF. For the CDR3, the DNA is TGCAGTGCTAGAGGAGGGATTGGGGGGGCCGGCAATGAGCAGTTCTTC.

This clonotype appeared many times. The chain has TRBV18 and TRBJ2-6; a possible D gene is TRBD1 (6 bases). The V gene's germline CDR1 is KGHSH and CDR2 LQKENI. The CDR3 runs to 13 residues. V dropped 6 bases and J dropped 10 bases, with 13 bases sitting between them. The CDR3 reads CASSRTEENVLTF. DNA for the CDR3: TGTGCCAGCTCCAGGACAGAGGAGAACGTCCTGACTTTC.

This chain links TRBV30 with TRBJ2-3; 9 nucleotides line up with TRBD2. With 4 bases clipped from V and 1 base from J, the junction kept 9 bases outside the gene matches. Germline values: CDR1 GTSNPN, CDR2 SVGIG (reference sequence). CDR3 size: 16 residues. As DNA, the CDR3 is TGTGCCTGGAAGGAGGAGCGGGGGGCGGGCACAGATACGCAGTATTTT. Amino acids: CAWKEERGAGTDTQYF.

This clonotype has just a few counts. The V call is TRBV4-2, the J call TRBJ2-7; possible D gene TRBD2, 6 bases. The CDR3 extends over 13 amino acids. Trimming shortened V by 1 base and J by 7 bases, and 11 bases separated the two germline ends. CDR1 and CDR2 from the germline V gene are LGHNA and YNFKEQ. Here the CDR3 reads CASSQGRAGEQYF. The CDR3 DNA reads as TGTGCCAGCAGCCAAGGGAGGGCGGGTGAGCAGTACTTC.

This clonotype was counted a few times. V and J are TRBV20-1 and TRBJ2-3, with D unresolved. This CDR3 contains 12 residues. The germline V and J ends were trimmed by 5 bases and 0 bases, with 6 bases remaining between them. Germline CDR1 reads DFQATT; CDR2 reads SNEGSKA (reference sequence). As DNA, the CDR3 is TGCAGTGCTTCGATTAGCACAGATACGCAGTATTTT. Translation gives CSASISTDTQYF.

This clonotype showed up just a few times. The chain couples TRBV7-9 to TRBJ1-1; TRBD1 matches at 7 bases. CDR3 length: 13 amino acids. Germline V gene sequence: CDR1 SEHNR, CDR2 FQNEAQ (reference sequence). The ends lost 5 bases at V and 6 bases at J; junction bases unmatched: 6. CDR3 nucleotides: TGTGCCAGCAGCCAAGAACAGGGGTCTGAAGCTTTCTTT. Amino acids: CASSQEQGSEAFF. The full variable domain, with the rest looked up from reference TRBV7-9 and TRBJ1-1, is DTGVSQNPRHKITKRGQNVTFRCDPISEHNRLYWYRQTLGQGPEFLTYFQNEAQLEKSRLLSDRFSAERPKGSFSTLEIQRTEQGDSAMYLCASSQEQGSEAFFGQGTRLTVV.